These T cell receptor beta chains were read from a single sample in a study of a mutant IDH1 vaccine in newly diagnosed glioma. Produced via immunoSEQ multiplex PCR; TCRdb's table is partial and in-frame only. The sample holds roughly 70,000 clones; 84% are singletons and the top ten take about 14%. Their target antigens are unknown. The material sequenced was PBMCs, taken from a glioma patient whose treatment included an IDH1 peptide vaccine. The source is a man between 18 and 29 years old with glioma. The CDR3 runs from the conserved cysteine through the conserved F or W. D genes are given only for firm matches. Part of the rows lack a size; the others show once, few, many or a class for expanded clones.

.	TRBD1	TRBV7-2	TRBJ1-6	TGTGCCAGCAGTTACGACAGGGTGTTGTATTCACCCCTCCACTTT	CASSYDRVLYSPLHF
.	.	TRBV10-3	TRBJ1-1	TGTGCCATCAGCCAAACAGGGTCCCGCACTGAAGCTTTCTTT	CAISQTGSRTEAFF
few	.	TRBV5-6	TRBJ1-5	TGTGCCAGCAGCCTCCGGACGGATCATAGCAATCAGCCCCAGCATTTT	CASSLRTDHSNQPQHF
.	TRBD1	TRBV2	TRBJ2-5	TGTGCCAGCAGCGACAGGGGGCGCATAGAGACCCAGTACTTC	CASSDRGRIETQYF
.	TRBD2	TRBV4-2	TRBJ2-4	TGTGCCAGCAGCGTAAATAGCGGGAGGGGCGCTGACATTCAGTACTTC	CASSVNSGRGADIQYF
.	TRBD1	TRBV27	TRBJ1-2	TGTGCCAGCAGTCTCACCGGGACAGCGTACTATGGCTACACCTTC	CASSLTGTAYYGYTF
.	.	TRBV6-1	TRBJ1-5	TGTGCCAGCAGTGAAGATGGGGATACTGCCCAGCATTTT	CASSEDGDTAQHF
once	TRBD1	TRBV6-5	TRBJ2-7	TGTGCCAGCAAACGGACAGGGACCTACGAGCAGTACTTC	CASKRTGTYEQYF
once	.	TRBV6-6	TRBJ1-5	TGTGCCAGCAGTTACGAGGGTATAGGCTATCAGCCCCAGCATTTT	CASSYEGIGYQPQHF
.	.	TRBV5-6	TRBJ2-2	TGTGCCAGCAGCTTGGGTCGGGCCGGGGAGCTGTTTTTT	CASSLGRAGELFF
.	TRBD1	TRBV10-3	TRBJ2-3	TGTGCCATCAGTGCGCCGGGACAGGGCACAGATACGCAGTATTTT	CAISAPGQGTDTQYF
.	.	TRBV18	TRBJ1-1	TGTGCCAGCTCACCAGCCCTGAACACTGAAGCTTTCTTT	CASSPALNTEAFF
.	.	TRBV5-1	TRBJ1-5	TGCGCCAGCAGCTTGTCTCCGGGTCCAAATAGCAATCAGCCCCAGCATTTT	CASSLSPGPNSNQPQHF
.	TRBD1	TRBV5-5	TRBJ2-7	TGTGCCAGCAGTTTGCCCCCCGCAGGGGGCTTCTACGAGCAGTACTTC	CASSLPPAGGFYEQYF
.	.	TRBV4-1	TRBJ1-1	TGCGCCAGCAGCCAACCCTGGGCAGGCCCGAGGGCGAACACTGAAGCTTTCTTT	CASSQPWAGPRANTEAFF
few	.	TRBV11-2	TRBJ1-4	TGTGCCAGCAGGACAAATTTGGGGTACGAAAAACTGTTTTTT	CASRTNLGYEKLFF
.	.	TRBV7-2	TRBJ2-1	TGTGCCAGCAGCTTTGAGTACAGCCTCAATGAGCAGTTCTTC	CASSFEYSLNEQFF
.	.	TRBV4-2	TRBJ1-4	TGTGCCAGCAGCCAAGCGGTGGGGAATCTGTTTTTT	CASSQAVGNLFF
.	.	TRBV7-2	TRBJ2-5	TGTGCCAGCAGCTACGGGTTCCAAGAGACCCAGTACTTC	CASSYGFQETQYF
.	.	TRBV2	TRBJ1-3	TGTGCCAGCAGTGACCCGACCGACAGTTTCCTTGGAAACACCATATATTTT	CASSDPTDSFLGNTIYF
.	TRBD1	TRBV4-3	TRBJ2-7	TGCGCCAGCAGCCAAGGTCGGGGACAGACCTACGAGCAGTACTTC	CASSQGRGQTYEQYF
.	TRBD1	TRBV2	TRBJ1-4	TGTGCCAGCAGGCCCCACCCTGGACAGGGGCTTAATGAAAAACTGTTTTTT	CASRPHPGQGLNEKLFF
.	.	TRBV4-3	TRBJ1-2	TGCGCCAGCAGCCAAGGAGATGGCTACACCTTC	CASSQGDGYTF
once	.	TRBV7-3	TRBJ2-3	TGTGCCAGCAGCTTGACAGCTAGCACAGATACGCAGTATTTT	CASSLTASTDTQYF
.	.	TRBV19	TRBJ1-2	TGTGCCAGTAGTACGACAGTCGCTAACTATGGCTACACCTTC	CASSTTVANYGYTF
.	TRBD2	TRBV7-3	TRBJ2-3	TGTGCCAGCAGCTTTAGCGGGGGGGCATTGGATACGCAGTATTTT	CASSFSGGALDTQYF
.	.	TRBV7-9	TRBJ2-7	TGTGCCAGCAGCTTTCCGGGTTCCTACGAGCAGTACTTC	CASSFPGSYEQYF
.	.	TRBV11-3	TRBJ2-2	TGTGCCAGCAGCGTGGGACACCTGAACACCGGGGAGCTGTTTTTT	CASSVGHLNTGELFF
.	.	TRBV7-2	TRBJ2-7	TGTGCCAGCAGCTTAGTCCACGTGGAGCAGTACTTC	CASSLVHVEQYF
.	.	TRBV7-8	TRBJ2-2	TGTGCCAGCAGCTTAACGGGCAGGGCCTCGGAAAACACCGGGGAGCTGTTTTTT	CASSLTGRASENTGELFF
.	.	TRBV7-9	TRBJ1-3	TGTGCCAGCAGCTTGAGGGGGAGCTCTGGAAACACCATATATTTT	CASSLRGSSGNTIYF
.	TRBD1	TRBV7-3	TRBJ2-7	TGTGCCAGCAGCTCCACAGGGGGAAGGGAGCAGTACTTC	CASSSTGGREQYF
.	TRBD1	TRBV4-1	TRBJ2-7	TGCGCCAGCAGCCAGAAGACAGGGGTGGGCGAGCAGTACTTC	CASSQKTGVGEQYF
.	.	TRBV2	TRBJ2-6	TGTGCCGGGGGGTCTTTCTCTGGGGCCAACGTCCTGACTTTC	CAGGSFSGANVLTF
.	.	TRBV2	TRBJ2-7	TGTGCCAGCAGTTTTACCGGGACTTCCTACGAGCAGTACTTC	CASSFTGTSYEQYF
.	.	TRBV7-8	TRBJ1-1	TGTGCCAGCAGCTTAAACCCGGGGGTTCGGAACACTGAAGCTTTCTTT	CASSLNPGVRNTEAFF
.	.	TRBV5-4	TRBJ1-1	TGTGCCAGCAGCTTGGACCCGGCAGAAGGGTTTAGAGCTTTCTTT	CASSLDPAEGFRAFF
few	.	TRBV6-5	TRBJ1-1	TGTGCCAGCAGTTACGCCGAGGAAGCTTTCTTT	CASSYAEEAFF
.	.	TRBV30	TRBJ2-5	TGTGCCTGGAGTGTAGGGGGCGTTGCAGGGGGGATCGAGACCCAGTACTTC	CAWSVGGVAGGIETQYF
.	TRBD1	TRBV9	TRBJ2-2	TGTGCCAGCAGCCCGGGGACAGCTTCGAACACCGGGGAGCTGTTTTTT	CASSPGTASNTGELFF
.	TRBD1	TRBV7-2	TRBJ1-1	TGTGCCAGCAGCTACAGGACAGGGGGCGAGACTGAAGCTTTCTTT	CASSYRTGGETEAFF
.	.	TRBV7-9	TRBJ1-1	TGTGCCAGCAGCCTCCAGGGACAAGTGAACACTGAAGCTTTCTTT	CASSLQGQVNTEAFF
.	.	TRBV5-1	TRBJ1-3	TGCGCCAGCAGCACGGGACAAGGGGGAAACACCATATATTTT	CASSTGQGGNTIYF
.	TRBD1	TRBV7-9	TRBJ2-5	TGTGCCAGCAGCCCACAGGGGCAAAGTAGGGAGACCCAGTACTTC	CASSPQGQSRETQYF
.	.	TRBV2	TRBJ1-1	TGTGCCAGCCCCCCCCAAGGGAGCAGTTGGACTGAAGCTTTCTTT	CASPPQGSSWTEAFF
.	TRBD1	TRBV7-2	TRBJ2-7	TGTGCCAGCAGCCCGGCCGCTTCAGGGGGCATGGCCTACGAGCAGTACTTC	CASSPAASGGMAYEQYF
once	TRBD1	TRBV6-1	TRBJ2-7	TGTGCCAGCCCGGAGGGCAGGGGGCCCTACGAGCAGTACTTC	CASPEGRGPYEQYF
.	.	TRBV4-2	TRBJ2-2	TGTGCCAGCAGCCAAGGGGTCAGTAGCGTGGACGGGGAGCTGTTTTTT	CASSQGVSSVDGELFF
.	.	TRBV5-6	TRBJ1-2	TGTGCCAGCAGCTTGGCGGGACACTCGGATGGTGGCTACACCTTC	CASSLAGHSDGGYTF
.	TRBD2	TRBV6-6	TRBJ2-7	TGTGCCAGCAGCCCCGGGGCGCGGGAGACCTACGAGCAGTACTTC	CASSPGARETYEQYF
.	.	TRBV2	TRBJ1-5	TGTGCCAGCAGTGGTGTAAGGGGATCCCCCAGTCAGCCCCAGCATTTT	CASSGVRGSPSQPQHF
.	.	TRBV7-2	TRBJ2-7	TGTGCCAGCAGCTTAGGAGAGAGGGGTACGCAGTACTTC	CASSLGERGTQYF
.	.	TRBV2	TRBJ2-1	TGTGCCAGCAGTGAACAAGGCAGCTCCTACAATGAGCAGTTCTTC	CASSEQGSSYNEQFF